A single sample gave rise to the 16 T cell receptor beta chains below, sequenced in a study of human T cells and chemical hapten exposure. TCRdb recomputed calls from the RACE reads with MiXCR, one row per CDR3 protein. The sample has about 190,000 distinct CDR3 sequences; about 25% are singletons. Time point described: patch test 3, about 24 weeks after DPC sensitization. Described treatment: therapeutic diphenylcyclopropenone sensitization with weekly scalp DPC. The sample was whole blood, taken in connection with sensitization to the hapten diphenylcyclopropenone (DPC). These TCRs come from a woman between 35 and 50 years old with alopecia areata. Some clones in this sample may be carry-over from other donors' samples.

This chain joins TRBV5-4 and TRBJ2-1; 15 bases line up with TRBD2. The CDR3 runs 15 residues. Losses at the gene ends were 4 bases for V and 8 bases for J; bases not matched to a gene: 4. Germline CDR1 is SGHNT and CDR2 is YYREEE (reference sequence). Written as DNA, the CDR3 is TGTGCCAGCAGCCCGGGACTAGCGGGAGGCCATGAGCAGTTCTTC. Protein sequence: CASSPGLAGGHEQFF.

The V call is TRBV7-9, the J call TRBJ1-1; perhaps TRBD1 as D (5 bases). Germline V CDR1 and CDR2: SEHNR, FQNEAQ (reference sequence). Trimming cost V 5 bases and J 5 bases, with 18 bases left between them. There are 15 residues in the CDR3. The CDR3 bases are TGTGCCAGCAGCCCCCGCGGGACGGAGGATACTGAAGCTTTCTTT. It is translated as CASSPRGTEDTEAFF.

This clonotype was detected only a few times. The DNA for the CDR3 is TGTGCCAGCAGCCAAGGGACTAGCGGGAGAATAAATGAGCAGTTCTTC. It encodes CASSQGTSGRINEQFF. The chain is built from TRBV5-6 and TRBJ2-1; TRBD2 matches at 14 bases. The V and J ends lost 4 bases and 7 bases, in that order; junction bases with no gene match: 7. Germline CDR1 is SGHDT and CDR2 is YYEEEE. The CDR3 spans 16 residues.

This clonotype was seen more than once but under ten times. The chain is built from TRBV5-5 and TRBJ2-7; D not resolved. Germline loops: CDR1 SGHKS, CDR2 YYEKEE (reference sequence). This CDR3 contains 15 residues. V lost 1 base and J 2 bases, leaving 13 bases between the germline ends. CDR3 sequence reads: CASSLSLSAAYEQYF. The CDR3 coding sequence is TGTGCCAGCAGCTTGTCCCTCTCGGCAGCCTACGAGCAGTACTTC.

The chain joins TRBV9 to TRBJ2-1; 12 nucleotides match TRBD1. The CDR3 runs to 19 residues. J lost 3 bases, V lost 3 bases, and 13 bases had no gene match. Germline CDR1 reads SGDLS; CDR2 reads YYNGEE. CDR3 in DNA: TGTGCCAGCAGCGCGGGACAGGGGGCCCGGGCTAGCCACTACAATGAGCAGTTCTTC. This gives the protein CASSAGQGARASHYNEQFF.

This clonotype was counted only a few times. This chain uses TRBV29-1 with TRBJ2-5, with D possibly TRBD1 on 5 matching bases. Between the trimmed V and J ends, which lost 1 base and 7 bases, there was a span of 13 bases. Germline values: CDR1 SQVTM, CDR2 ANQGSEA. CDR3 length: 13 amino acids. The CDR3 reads CSVEVGPQVTQYF. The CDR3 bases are TGCAGCGTTGAAGTGGGGCCTCAGGTGACCCAGTACTTC.

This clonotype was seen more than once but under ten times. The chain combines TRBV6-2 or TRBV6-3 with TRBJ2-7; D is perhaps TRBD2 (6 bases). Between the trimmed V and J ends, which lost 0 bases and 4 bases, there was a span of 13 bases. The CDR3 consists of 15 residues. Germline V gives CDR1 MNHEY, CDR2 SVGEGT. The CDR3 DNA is TGTGCCAGCAGTTACTCTGAAGCTAGCGCTTACGAGCAGTACTTC. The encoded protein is CASSYSEASAYEQYF.

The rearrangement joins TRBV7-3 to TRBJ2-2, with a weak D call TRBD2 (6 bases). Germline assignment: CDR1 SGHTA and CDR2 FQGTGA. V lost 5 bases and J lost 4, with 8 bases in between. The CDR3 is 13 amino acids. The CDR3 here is CASSPGVTGELFF. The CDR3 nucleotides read TGTGCCAGCAGCCCGGGGGTCACCGGGGAGCTGTTTTTT.

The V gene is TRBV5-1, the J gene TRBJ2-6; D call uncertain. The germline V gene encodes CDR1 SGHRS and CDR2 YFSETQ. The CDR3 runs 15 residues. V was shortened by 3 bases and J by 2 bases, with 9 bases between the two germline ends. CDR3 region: CASSWAGPGANVLTF. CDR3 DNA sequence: TGCGCCAGCAGCTGGGCCGGGCCTGGGGCCAACGTCCTGACTTTC.

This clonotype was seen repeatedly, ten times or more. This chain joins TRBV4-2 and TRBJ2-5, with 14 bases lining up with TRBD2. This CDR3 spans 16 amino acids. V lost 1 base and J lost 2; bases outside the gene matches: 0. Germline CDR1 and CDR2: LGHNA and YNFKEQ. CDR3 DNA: TGTGCCAGCAGCCAAGGGACTAGCGGGAGGCAAGAGACCCAGTACTTC. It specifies CASSQGTSGRQETQYF.

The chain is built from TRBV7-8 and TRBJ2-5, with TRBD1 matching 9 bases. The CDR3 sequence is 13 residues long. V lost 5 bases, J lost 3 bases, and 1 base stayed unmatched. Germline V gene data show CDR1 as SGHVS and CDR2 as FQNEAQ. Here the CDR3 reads CASSTGGEETQYF. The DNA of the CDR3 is TGTGCCAGCAGCACAGGGGGCGAAGAGACCCAGTACTTC.

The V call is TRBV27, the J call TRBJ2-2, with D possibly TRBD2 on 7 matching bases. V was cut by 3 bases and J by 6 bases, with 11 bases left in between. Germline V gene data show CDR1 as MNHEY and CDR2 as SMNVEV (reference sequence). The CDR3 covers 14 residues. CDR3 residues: CASSLGGGSGELFF. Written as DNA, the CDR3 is TGTGCCAGCAGTTTGGGAGGGGGGTCCGGGGAGCTGTTTTTT.

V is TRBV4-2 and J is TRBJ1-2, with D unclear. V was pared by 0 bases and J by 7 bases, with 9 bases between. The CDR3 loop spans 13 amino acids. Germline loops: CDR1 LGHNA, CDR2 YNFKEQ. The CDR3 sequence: CASSQDPDGGYTF. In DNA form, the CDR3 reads TGTGCCAGCAGCCAAGATCCGGATGGTGGCTACACCTTC.

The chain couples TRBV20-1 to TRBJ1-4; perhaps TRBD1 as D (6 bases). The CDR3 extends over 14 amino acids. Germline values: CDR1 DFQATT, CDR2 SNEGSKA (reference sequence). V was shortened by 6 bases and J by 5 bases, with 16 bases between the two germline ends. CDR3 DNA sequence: TGCAGTGCCAGCCAGACAGGACAAAATGAAAAACTGTTTTTT. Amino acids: CSASQTGQNEKLFF.

DNA of the CDR3: TGTGCCAGCAGCTTGGAGTCCCGAGGCACAGATACGCAGTATTTT. Amino acid sequence: CASSLESRGTDTQYF. V is TRBV5-5 and J is TRBJ2-3, with D unclear. With 0 bases removed from V and 1 base from J, the gap between germline ends came to 9 bases. The CDR3 length is 15 residues. The germline V gene has CDR1 SGHKS and CDR2 YYEKEE (reference sequence).

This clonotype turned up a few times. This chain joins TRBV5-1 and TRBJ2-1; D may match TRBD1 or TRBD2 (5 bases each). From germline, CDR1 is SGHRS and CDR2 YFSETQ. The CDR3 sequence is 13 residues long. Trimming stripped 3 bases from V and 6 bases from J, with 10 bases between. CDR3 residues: CASSSGPSNEQFF. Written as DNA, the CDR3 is TGCGCCAGCAGCTCGGGACCGAGCAATGAGCAGTTCTTC.